A single sample is the source of the 31 T cell receptor beta chains below, sequenced in a study of blood T cell repertoires in COVID-19. Repertoires were generated with immunoSEQ multiplex PCR, while TCRdb's copy carries only in-frame clones and drops some. The data hold around 250,000 clones, with about 89% observed a single time. The sample consisted of PBMCs or T cells enriched from blood (not recorded which). The receptor source for this set is a woman in her twenties or thirties who had recovered from COVID-19.

The V and J genes are TRBV28 and TRBJ2-7; D is uncertain. Trimming removed 4 bases at V and 4 bases at J, with 17 bases between. The CDR3 totals 15 residues. CDR1 and CDR2 from the germline V gene are MDHEN and SYDVKM. CDR3 protein: CASSSAASGQYEQYF. CDR3 coding DNA: TGTGCCAGCAGTTCTGCCGCTTCAGGCCAATACGAGCAGTACTTC.

The gene calls are TRBV7-2 and TRBJ2-1; tentatively, D is TRBD2 (6 bases). Trimming pared 5 bases from V and 7 bases from J, leaving 12 bases between. Germline values: CDR1 SGHTA, CDR2 FQGNSA. CDR3 size: 13 residues. Here the CDR3 DNA reads TGTGCCAGCAGCATGGGACTTGATAATGAGCAGTTCTTC. Translated, it gives CASSMGLDNEQFF.

The table lists this clone with a few counts. The rearrangement links TRBV7-3 to TRBJ1-2; perhaps TRBD1 as D (5 bases). Trimming stripped 4 bases from V and 2 bases from J, with 8 bases between. Germline lookup yields CDR1 SGHTA and CDR2 FQGTGA. This CDR3 spans 13 amino acids. CDR3 DNA: TGTGCCAGCAGCTCTGGACAAAACTATGGCTACACCTTC. Amino acid sequence: CASSSGQNYGYTF.

A note on this clone: This same CDR3 is encoded by further DNA sequences in the sample. The chain carries TRBV7-2 and TRBJ2-7, with D uncertain. V lost 6 bases and J lost 3, with 9 bases in between. The CDR3 spans 12 residues. CDR1 SGHTA and CDR2 FQGNSA come from the germline V gene. CDR3 residues: CASSSLSYEQYF. In DNA, the CDR3 is TGTGCCAGCAGTTCGCTGAGCTACGAGCAGTACTTC.

The chain is built from TRBV11-2 and TRBJ2-7; a possible D gene is TRBD2 (6 bases). Germline V CDR1 and CDR2: SGHAT, FQNNGV. The CDR3 is made up of 13 amino acids. Trimming pared 4 bases from V and 3 bases from J, leaving 10 bases between. CDR3 sequence reads: CASSYRRGYEQYF. Here the CDR3 DNA reads TGTGCCAGCAGCTACCGGAGGGGCTACGAGCAGTACTTC. Filled out from reference TRBV11-2 and TRBJ2-7, the complete variable domain reads EAGVAQSPRYKIIEKRQSVAFWCNPISGHATLYWYQQILGQGPKLLIQFQNNGVVDDSQLPKDRFSAERLKGVDSTLKIQPAKLEDSAVYLCASSYRRGYEQYFGPGTRLTVT.

The rearrangement joins TRBV11-1 to TRBJ2-7; possibly TRBD2 for D (6 bases). V lost 5 bases to trimming and J lost 2 bases, with 16 bases between them. The V gene's germline CDR1 is SGHAT and CDR2 FQDESV (reference sequence). The length of the CDR3 is 15 residues. CDR3 region: CASSRRGRGTYEQYF. The CDR3 nucleotides are TGTGCCAGCAGCAGGCGGGGAAGAGGAACCTACGAGCAGTACTTC.

The chain carries TRBV7-8 and TRBJ2-7; possibly TRBD1 for D (6 bases). The CDR3 is made up of 14 amino acids. CDR1 and CDR2 from the germline V gene are SGHVS and FQNEAQ. Trimming took off 2 bases at V and 7 bases at J, with 15 bases between the two ends. For the CDR3, the DNA is TGTGCCAGCAGCTTATATCAGGGGCTAGGGGAGCAGTACTTC. Protein product: CASSLYQGLGEQYF. Filled out from reference TRBV7-8 and TRBJ2-7, the complete variable domain reads GAGVSQSPRYKVAKRGQDVALRCDPISGHVSLFWYQQALGQGPEFLTYFQNEAQLDKSGLPSDRFFAERPEGSVSTLKIQRTQQEDSAVYLCASSLYQGLGEQYFGPGTRLTVT.

The J gene is TRBJ1-1, the V gene TRBV9, with TRBD1 as a possible D gene (6 bases). Trimming removed 0 bases from V and 4 bases from J, with 13 bases in between. CDR1 and CDR2 from the germline V gene are SGDLS and YYNGEE. This CDR3 spans 15 amino acids. CDR3 coding DNA: TGTGCCAGCAGCGTAGAACAGGGCTACAGCACTGAAGCTTTCTTT. Its translation: CASSVEQGYSTEAFF. Full variable domain (remainder filled in from reference TRBV9 and TRBJ1-1): DSGVTQTPKHLITATGQRVTLRCSPRSGDLSVYWYQQSLDQGLQFLIQYYNGEERAKGNILERFSAQQFPDLHSELNLSSLELGDSALYFCASSVEQGYSTEAFFGQGTRLTVV.

The chain links TRBV7-8 to TRBJ2-5; TRBD2 agrees at 13 bases. The J segment lost 2 bases and the V segment lost 5 bases, leaving 11 bases of the junction unmatched. CDR1 and CDR2 from the germline V gene are SGHVS and FQNEAQ. The CDR3 runs to 18 residues. CDR3 nucleotide sequence: TGTGCCAGCAGCCCCTGGACTAGCGGGAGAGGGAGTCAAGAGACCCAGTACTTC. Protein product: CASSPWTSGRGSQETQYF.

This sequence joins TRBV15 and TRBJ1-1; D not certain. Deletions cut 1 base from V and 2 bases from J, with 8 bases between. The V gene's germline CDR1 is LNHNV and CDR2 YYDKDF (reference sequence). CDR3 size: 14 residues. The CDR3: CATSRVAGNTEAFF. The CDR3 region has the DNA TGTGCCACCAGCAGAGTGGCGGGAAACACTGAAGCTTTCTTT. Drawing the rest from reference TRBV15 and TRBJ1-1, the complete variable domain is DAMVIQNPRYQVTQFGKPVTLSCSQTLNHNVMYWYQQKSSQAPKLLFHYYDKDFNNEADTPDNFQSRRPNTSFCFLDIRSPGLGDTAMYLCATSRVAGNTEAFFGQGTRLTVV.

The chain joins TRBV29-1 to TRBJ1-5, with D tentatively TRBD1 (6 bases). Germline values: CDR1 SQVTM, CDR2 ANQGSEA. V lost 1 base and J 4 bases, leaving 11 bases between the germline ends. CDR3 length: 14 amino acids. CDR3 sequence: CSVEGGGGNQPQHF. The CDR3 DNA reads TGCAGCGTTGAAGGGGGAGGGGGGAATCAGCCCCAGCATTTT.

The chain links TRBV11-2 to TRBJ1-2; D perhaps matches TRBD1 (6 bases). The CDR3 loop spans 15 amino acids. Germline V gives CDR1 SGHAT, CDR2 FQNNGV. V lost 4 bases, J lost 4 bases, and 16 bases lay in between. The DNA for the CDR3 is TGTGCCAGCAGCTCACGTCAGGGAGGGGGCTATGGCTACACCTTC. Its translation is CASSSRQGGGYGYTF.

The chain links TRBV29-1 to TRBJ2-7, with D tentatively TRBD1 (6 bases). V was trimmed by 8 bases and J by 3 bases, leaving 14 bases between them. This CDR3 is built from 12 residues. The V gene's germline CDR1 is SQVTM and CDR2 ANQGSEA. CDR3 DNA: TGCAGCTTCCAAAAACAGGGCTACGAGCAGTACTTC. It specifies CSFQKQGYEQYF.

The chain employs TRBV28 and TRBJ1-3; D not certain. CDR1 is MDHEN, CDR2 SYDVKM, per germline. V lost 6 bases and J 0 bases, leaving 12 bases between the germline ends. CDR3 length: 15 amino acids. The CDR3: CASRFDISSGNTIYF. DNA of the CDR3: TGTGCCAGCAGGTTCGACATCTCCTCTGGAAACACCATATATTTT. The whole variable domain, filled in from reference TRBV28 and TRBJ1-3, reads DVKVTQSSRYLVKRTGEKVFLECVQDMDHENMFWYRQDPGLGLRLIYFSYDVKMKEKGDIPEGYSVSREKKERFSLILESASTNQTSMYLCASRFDISSGNTIYFGEGSWLTVV.

This clone was recorded only once. The rearrangement uses TRBV15 and TRBJ2-2; tentatively, D is TRBD1 (6 bases). The length of the CDR3 is 14 residues. From germline, CDR1 is LNHNV and CDR2 YYDKDF (reference sequence). The V end was cut by 5 bases, the J end by 7 bases, with 14 bases between. As DNA, the CDR3 is TGTGCCACCAGCGGGGGCAGGGGAAGCGGGGAGCTGTTTTTT. The encoded protein is CATSGGRGSGELFF. Full variable domain (outside the CDR3, taken from reference TRBV15 and TRBJ2-2): DAMVIQNPRYQVTQFGKPVTLSCSQTLNHNVMYWYQQKSSQAPKLLFHYYDKDFNNEADTPDNFQSRRPNTSFCFLDIRSPGLGDTAMYLCATSGGRGSGELFFGEGSRLTVL.

V gene TRBV4-3 combines with J gene TRBJ1-4; D remains unclear. This CDR3 contains 17 residues. Per the germline V gene, CDR1 is LGHNA and CDR2 is YSLEER. The V end was cut by 0 bases, the J end by 6 bases, with 17 bases between. The chain's CDR3 is CASSQDLLEGADEKLFF. The CDR3 region has the DNA TGCGCCAGCAGCCAAGATCTGTTGGAGGGAGCGGATGAAAAACTGTTTTTT.

V is TRBV7-9 and J is TRBJ1-1; D unclear. Between the trimmed V and J ends, which lost 7 bases and 2 bases, there was a span of 11 bases. CDR1 and CDR2 (germline): SEHNR, FQNEAQ (reference sequence). There are 13 residues in the CDR3. The CDR3 loop reads CASIPRDNTEAFF. DNA for the CDR3: TGTGCCAGCATACCGAGGGATAACACTGAAGCTTTCTTT.

The chain joins TRBV27 to TRBJ2-3; D uncertain. Germline CDR1 is MNHEY and CDR2 is SMNVEV (reference sequence). The CDR3 consists of 15 residues. The V end was cut by 6 bases, the J end by 4 bases, with 17 bases between. The CDR3 DNA reads as TGTGCCAGCAGCCCCGTCTCGGCGGCATCAGATACGCAGTATTTT. Amino acids: CASSPVSAASDTQYF.

The chain carries TRBV3-1 (or the pseudogene TRBV3-2) and TRBJ1-1; TRBD1 agrees at 8 bases. The V segment lost 4 bases and the J segment 4 bases; nucleotides outside the gene matches: 8. Germline V gene lookup returns CDR1 LGHDT and CDR2 YNNKEL (reference sequence). The CDR3 consists of 15 residues. The DNA of the CDR3 is TGTGCCAGCAGCCCGCTACAGGGGGGAGGCACTGAAGCTTTCTTT. Protein sequence: CASSPLQGGGTEAFF.

V gene TRBV28 combines with J gene TRBJ1-2, with D hard to call. The CDR3 spans 14 residues. Between the trimmed V and J ends, which lost 7 bases and 10 bases, there was a span of 22 bases. Germline V gives CDR1 MDHEN, CDR2 SYDVKM. The CDR3 is CASTLQPSRSDYTF. CDR3 bases: TGTGCCAGCACCCTGCAGCCGAGCCGGAGTGACTACACCTTC.

The DNA for the CDR3 is TGTGCCAGTAGTACCGCTTTTGGGACAGGACGGGGATCACCCCTCCACTTT. This gives the protein CASSTAFGTGRGSPLHF. The chain recombines TRBV19 with TRBJ1-6, with TRBD1 matching over 8 bases. Germline loops: CDR1 LNHDA, CDR2 SQIVND (reference sequence). J was trimmed by 10 bases and V by 4 bases; bases with no gene match: 15. The CDR3 has 17 amino acids. Complete variable domain (other parts from reference TRBV19 and TRBJ1-6): DGGITQSPKYLFRKEGQNVTLSCEQNLNHDAMYWYRQDPGQGLRLIYYSQIVNDFQKGDIAEGYSVSREKKESFPLTVTSAQKNPTAFYLCASSTAFGTGRGSPLHFGNGTRLTVT.

This chain joins TRBV19 and TRBJ2-2; maybe TRBD1 (6 bases). The CDR3 is 14 residues long. V shed 3 bases and J shed 2 bases, with 7 bases lying between them. CDR1 is LNHDA, CDR2 SQIVND, per germline (reference sequence). CDR3 coding DNA: TGTGCCAGTAGTATCGGGACAAACACCGGGGAGCTGTTTTTT. Its protein is CASSIGTNTGELFF.

The chain employs TRBV29-1 and TRBJ1-1; D perhaps matches TRBD1 (5 bases). Germline V gene sequence: CDR1 SQVTM, CDR2 ANQGSEA. V lost 7 bases, J lost 5 bases, and 17 bases lay in between. The CDR3 totals 13 residues. The CDR3 DNA follows: TGCAGCGCCGGAACAGGATCTGGGACTGAAGCTTTCTTT. This codes for CSAGTGSGTEAFF.

This chain connects TRBV20-1 to TRBJ1-1, with D possibly TRBD1 on 6 matching bases. V gave up 6 bases and J gave up 10 bases, with 15 bases separating them. CDR3 length: 11 residues. CDR1 DFQATT and CDR2 SNEGSKA come from the germline V gene (reference sequence). The CDR3: CSAPRGGGAFF. CDR3 DNA sequence: TGCAGTGCCCCCCGGGGAGGGGGAGCTTTCTTT.

The chain recombines TRBV11-2 with TRBJ1-1; D is uncertain. Germline V gene lookup returns CDR1 SGHAT and CDR2 FQNNGV. The ends were cut back, 5 bases at V and 8 bases at J, with 15 bases in the middle. This CDR3 has 13 residues. The CDR3 protein is CASSPRRDKEAFF. For the CDR3, the DNA is TGTGCCAGCAGCCCGAGGCGGGATAAAGAAGCTTTCTTT.

The CDR3 loop is CASRTRSGARDTQYF. CDR3 sequence (DNA): TGTGCCAGCAGAACCCGCAGCGGGGCTAGGGATACGCAGTATTTT. The chain uses TRBV28 and TRBJ2-3; 7 bases align to TRBD2. Germline-derived CDR1 and CDR2 are MDHEN and SYDVKM. The CDR3 runs to 15 residues. V gave up 6 bases and J gave up 6 bases; unmatched junction bases: 12.

The gene calls are TRBV5-1 and TRBJ2-7; TRBD2 might be the D (6 bases). Germline loops: CDR1 SGHRS, CDR2 YFSETQ. The length of the CDR3 is 15 residues. Trimming removed 4 bases from V and 0 bases from J, with 14 bases in between. CDR3 nucleotide sequence: TGCGCCAGCAGCGCCTCCGGGAGTAACTCCTACGAGCAGTACTTC. It is translated as CASSASGSNSYEQYF.

This chain links TRBV29-1 with TRBJ2-7, with TRBD1 matching over 8 bases. The CDR3 covers 15 residues. J was trimmed by 0 bases and V by 0 bases; bases with no gene match: 4. Looked up from germline, CDR1 is SQVTM and CDR2 is ANQGSEA. The DNA of the CDR3 is TGCAGCGTTGAAGACCGGGACAGGAGCTCCTACGAGCAGTACTTC. This sequence encodes CSVEDRDRSSYEQYF.

The chain links TRBV28 to TRBJ1-2, with a weak D call TRBD1 (6 bases). The CDR3 runs 13 residues. The germline gives CDR1 MDHEN, CDR2 SYDVKM. The germline V and J ends were trimmed by 5 bases and 4 bases, with 11 bases remaining between them. The CDR3 reads CASSRQDGYGYTF. The CDR3, as DNA: TGTGCCAGCAGTCGACAGGACGGCTATGGCTACACCTTC.

This sequence joins TRBV3-1 (or the pseudogene TRBV3-2) and TRBJ1-4; possibly TRBD1 for D (5 bases). Trimming left V 6 bases short and J 3 bases short, with 11 bases between. Germline CDR1 LGHDT, CDR2 YNNKEL (reference sequence). This CDR3 spans 14 amino acids. CDR3 sequence reads: CASSPAGSNEKLFF. The CDR3 DNA is TGTGCCAGCAGTCCGGCAGGGTCTAATGAAAAACTGTTTTTT.

J is TRBJ2-3 and V is TRBV29-1, with D perhaps matching TRBD1 (6 bases). V shed 3 bases and J shed 8 bases, with 18 bases lying between them. The CDR3 is made up of 14 amino acids. Germline V CDR1 and CDR2: SQVTM, ANQGSEA. The CDR3 reads CSVEQGSRVGTQYF. CDR3 in DNA: TGCAGCGTTGAGCAGGGGAGTAGGGTGGGTACGCAGTATTTT.